A selection of T cell receptor beta chains follows, all from one sample in a study of a mutant IDH1 vaccine in newly diagnosed glioma. TCRdb's table, derived via immunoSEQ multiplex PCR, lists solely in-frame clones and lacks some. Of about 62,000 clones listed, about 89% are singletons. These receptors have no identified antigens. The source material was PBMCs, sampled from a glioma patient whose treatment included an IDH1 peptide vaccine. These receptors originate from a man aged 35 to 55 with glioma. The conserved cysteine and the conserved F or W are not part of the CDR3 here. The order of the fields is V gene, CDR3 protein.

TRBV19 | ASSRLGLPGNNEQF
TRBV7-2 | ASSLSRVPYEQY
TRBV6-5 | ASSRGQVSYNEQF
TRBV19 | ASTERGVALPGELF
TRBV7-3 | ASSATNTDTQY
TRBV5-1 | ASSLVQPDSGNTIY
TRBV28 | ASTPDSNQPQH
TRBV4-2 | ASSPGRQTIEQY
TRBV10-3 | AISQGAPSSGANVLT
TRBV11-2 | ASSLEAGGDEKLF
TRBV6-1 | ASSEKPHGGLGNSPLH
TRBV28 | ASSSDRVWAGANVLT
TRBV11-2 | ASSFIINEQF
TRBV4-1 | ASSQDTSGGADFTDTQY
TRBV25-1 | ASRKGNEQF
TRBV5-1 | ASSLEAHSYEQY
TRBV2 | ASSEVRYNEQF
TRBV28 | ASRGGRFYGYT
TRBV5-6 | ASSLELRGGETQY
TRBV6-5 | ASSYSDRASGNTIY
TRBV30 | AWRSGQPNTEAF
TRBV13 | ASSSIGQAYNEQF
TRBV28 | ASKGGGASGYT
TRBV5-1 | ASSFRAGTDTQY
TRBV5-4 | ASSVPNAPGGKYGYT
TRBV18 | ASSPGSEQF
TRBV2 | ASSRDSSGNTIY
TRBV2 | ASKGTSGRGSYNEQF
TRBV7-2 | ASSRGDHNEQF
TRBV28 | ASSFPDRYLEGQY
TRBV28 | ASSLTGEGDIQY
TRBV2 | ASRQTYYEQY
TRBV11-3 | ASSLAAGGEQF
TRBV29-1 | SVGDGIYEQY
TRBV5-1 | ASSPGQGASGELF
TRBV28 | ASNSSRETQY
TRBV18 | ASSEGARTEAF
TRBV16 | ASSRTGDGNEKLF
TRBV28 | ASSWSGTFQETQY
TRBV4-2 | ASSQVDRGADTQY
TRBV20-1 | SAKWAYEQY
TRBV5-6 | ASSPLAGSHNEQF
TRBV10-1 | ASSESSRLNTEAF
TRBV25-1 | ASTDRTFRETQY
TRBV4-1 | ASSQGLRQEEFGYT
TRBV5-6 | ASSQRLVFSTGELF
TRBV28 | ASSLADLYNEQF
TRBV19 | ASTKKGGTLSYNEQF
TRBV28 | ASSLFAGGLLAGELF
TRBV7-3 | ASSHQRTSSTDTQY
TRBV12-2 | ASRFGTSESYEQY
TRBV5-1 | ASSSSPQGTAGNTIY
TRBV7-8 | ASSWSGQGGYEQY
TRBV6-4 | ASSVEAGAEAF
TRBV5-1 | ASSLTGGQPQH